The rows below give T cell receptor beta chains drawn from one sample of a study of memory CD8 T cells in hepatitis C reinfection. TCRdb's table, derived via immunoSEQ multiplex PCR, lists solely in-frame clones and lacks some. This sample has fewer than 50,000 clones, with 88% found just once. Sample: naive CD8+ T cells sorted from blood. These receptors all come from a young man with hepatitis C virus infection. Each CDR3 is given with its conserved first and last residue. The D gene is left open where the match is weak. Clone size is shown for a subset of rows, as once, few, many or a class of expanded clone.

D gene	V gene	J gene	clone size	CDR3 DNA	CDR3 protein
TRBD2	TRBV6-6	TRBJ2-1	.	TGTGCCAGCAGTGCGGGGGGGCCTTACGATGAGCAGTTCTTC	CASSAGGPYDEQFF
TRBD1	TRBV6-5	TRBJ1-1	.	TGTGCCACCCGGACAGGGAGCGGCGGGGGAGAAGCTTTCTTT	CATRTGSGGGEAFF
.	TRBV9	TRBJ1-2	.	TGTGCCAGCAGCGCACAGGGAAGCTATGGCTACACCTTC	CASSAQGSYGYTF
TRBD1	TRBV27	TRBJ2-3	.	TGTGCCAGCAGTAGCCTGAGGACAGGGGAGGAGGTTACGCAGTATTTT	CASSSLRTGEEVTQYF
.	TRBV9	TRBJ2-1	.	TGTGCCAGCAGCGTAGGGACAGCATACAATGAGCAGTTCTTC	CASSVGTAYNEQFF
TRBD1	TRBV5-6	TRBJ1-5	.	TGTGCCAGCAGCTCGGGACAGGGGGCAAGTCAGCCCCAGCATTTT	CASSSGQGASQPQHF
.	TRBV27	TRBJ2-1	.	TGTGCCAGCAGTTTGATGTCGAGCTCCTACAATGAGCAGTTCTTC	CASSLMSSSYNEQFF
TRBD2	TRBV5-1	TRBJ2-1	.	TGCGCCAGCAGCTTGGGTTGGGGACTAGCGGGCGGCCACAATGAGCAGTTCTTC	CASSLGWGLAGGHNEQFF
TRBD2	TRBV7-9	TRBJ2-1	.	TGTGCCAGCAGCTTGGGGGGGGATGAGCAGTTCTTC	CASSLGGDEQFF
.	TRBV29-1	TRBJ2-5	.	TGCAGCGTTGTGTGGCTAGCGAGAGGCGAGACCCAGTACTTC	CSVVWLARGETQYF
.	TRBV28	TRBJ2-1	.	TGTGCCAGCAGTTTAGGTCCAGGGCAAGTACTTAATGAGCAGTTCTTC	CASSLGPGQVLNEQFF
.	TRBV13	TRBJ1-1	few	TGTGCCAGCAGCTCCCGGGGGAACACTGAAGCTTTCTTT	CASSSRGNTEAFF
TRBD1	TRBV7-2	TRBJ2-2	.	TGTGCCAGCAGTATACTTAGGGGGCCCGGGGAGCTGTTTTTT	CASSILRGPGELFF
TRBD2	TRBV27	TRBJ2-7	once	TGTGCCAGCAGTTCTAGCGGGAAACTTCCCTACGAGCAGTACTTC	CASSSSGKLPYEQYF
.	TRBV7-2	TRBJ1-4	.	TGTGCCAGCAGCCCCAACCCCCAGGACAGCCCTCTAAATGAAAAACTGTTTTTT	CASSPNPQDSPLNEKLFF
TRBD1	TRBV9	TRBJ1-4	.	TGTGCCAGCAGCAGACAGGGAAGTGAAAAACTGTTTTTT	CASSRQGSEKLFF
.	TRBV19	TRBJ1-5	.	TGTGCCAGTAGTATGCCCCAGGGGCGCAATCAGCCCCAGCATTTT	CASSMPQGRNQPQHF
.	TRBV19	TRBJ1-2	.	TGTGCCTCAGGAGGGGGCTACACCTTC	CASGGGYTF
.	TRBV4-3	TRBJ1-5	.	TGCGCCAGCAGCCAAGATTTCCCCCAGGGTCATCAGCCCCAGCATTTT	CASSQDFPQGHQPQHF
.	TRBV11-2	TRBJ1-2	.	TGTGCCAGCAGTCAAGGGGCATTCTATGGCTACACCTTC	CASSQGAFYGYTF
TRBD1	TRBV5-5	TRBJ1-2	.	TGTGCCAGCTACAGCTTCGGTGGGACAGACTATGGCTACACCTTC	CASYSFGGTDYGYTF
TRBD1	TRBV2	TRBJ1-2	.	TGTGCCAGCAGTGAACAGACAGGGAATGGCTACACCTTC	CASSEQTGNGYTF